This is a list of T cell receptor beta chains from one sample in a study of blood T cell repertoires in COVID-19. The assay was immunoSEQ multiplex PCR, and TCRdb's table has in-frame clones only and misses some. Altogether 100,000 to 120,000 clones are present, 70% to 90% being singletons, with the ten largest covering roughly 5%. Sample: peripheral blood. These receptors all come from a human donor in a cohort sampled during active COVID-19. Each CDR3 is given with its conserved first and last residue. A D gene is named only where the DNA matches it firmly. For some rows the clone size is stated as once, few or many, or as a class when expanded; others skip it.

NA | TRBJ1-5 | NA | TRBV19 | 15 | CASSPPREYLQPQHF | TGTGCCAGTAGTCCCCCCAGGGAATATCTCCAGCCCCAGCATTTT
TRBD2 | TRBJ2-1 | NA | TRBV9 | 19 | CASSAEAGGGLAAGNEQFF | TGTGCCAGCAGCGCCGAGGCCGGTGGGGGACTAGCAGCGGGTAATGAGCAGTTCTTC
NA | TRBJ1-1 | NA | TRBV10-3 | 13 | CAISDFSDTEAFF | TGTGCCATCAGCGACTTTTCGGACACTGAAGCTTTCTTT
TRBD1 | TRBJ2-2 | NA | TRBV29-1 | 14 | CSVEGQGRSGELFF | TGCAGCGTCGAGGGACAGGGGAGGTCCGGGGAGCTGTTTTTT
TRBD1 | TRBJ1-5 | NA | TRBV28 | 17 | CASSSYFGTGNNQPQHF | TGTGCCAGCAGTTCCTACTTCGGGACAGGGAACAATCAGCCCCAGCATTTT
TRBD1 | TRBJ1-4 | NA | TRBV2 | 14 | CASSVRGLSEKLFF | TGTGCCAGCAGTGTCAGGGGGCTGAGTGAAAAACTGTTTTTT
NA | TRBJ2-7 | NA | TRBV21-1 | 14 | CASSTRTGAYEQYF | TGTGCCAGCAGCACTAGGACAGGAGCCTACGAGCAGTACTTC
NA | TRBJ1-2 | NA | TRBV28 | 12 | CASRPGIYGYTF | TGTGCCAGCAGACCCGGGATCTATGGCTACACCTTC
TRBD1 | TRBJ1-4 | NA | TRBV5-1 | 14 | CASSLGQGDEKLFF | TGCGCCAGCAGCTTGGGCCAGGGGGATGAAAAACTGTTTTTT
NA | TRBJ2-7 | NA | TRBV16 | 15 | CASSQSGTAGYEQYF | TGTGCCAGCAGCCAGTCCGGGACGGCGGGATACGAGCAGTACTTC
TRBD2 | TRBJ2-1 | once | TRBV4-3 | 12 | CASSLSGSEQFF | TGCGCCAGCAGCCTTAGCGGGAGTGAGCAGTTCTTC
NA | TRBJ1-1 | NA | TRBV7-2 | 17 | CASSLNGVFGGGTEAFF | TGTGCCAGCAGCTTAAACGGCGTTTTTGGGGGCGGCACTGAAGCTTTCTTT
TRBD2 | TRBJ2-3 | NA | TRBV5-1 | 18 | CASSYPLTSGGKTDTQYF | TGCGCCAGCAGCTACCCCCTTACTAGCGGAGGAAAGACAGATACGCAGTATTTT
TRBD1 | TRBJ1-5 | NA | TRBV5-6 | 17 | CASSLSYRTGTHQPQHF | TGTGCCAGCAGCTTGTCTTATAGGACAGGGACCCATCAGCCCCAGCATTTT
NA | TRBJ1-1 | NA | TRBV19 | 14 | CASSSSGTARGAFF | TGTGCCAGTAGTAGCTCGGGGACCGCTCGGGGGGCTTTCTTT
NA | TRBJ1-5 | NA | TRBV28 | 13 | CASSLLGGQPQHF | TGTGCCAGCAGTTTACTAGGGGGACAGCCCCAGCATTTT
NA | TRBJ1-4 | NA | TRBV7-8 | 16 | CASSRGQTATNEKLFF | TGTGCCAGCAGCCGAGGACAGACCGCAACTAATGAAAAACTGTTTTTT